This T cell receptor (beta chain) derives from a study of CD8+ T cells in alopecia areata. Per germline, CDR1 SGHAT and CDR2 FQNNGV. The CDR3 totals 16 residues. cDNA reverse transcribed from extracted RNA served as the sequencing template. Measured with immunoSEQ multiplex PCR; TCRdb has only the in-frame clones, and not every one. Found here are roughly 150,000 clones, about 90% of them singletons; the top ten hold over 13%. Comments on this clone: Compared with germline, one end of the junction differs, possibly owing to a read error.

Source: CD8+ T cells sorted from blood, taken at week 0. The clonotype originates from a human donor with alopecia areata. This rearrangement joins TRBV11-2 to TRBJ2-1; tentatively, D is TRBD2 (5 bases). CDR3 sequence reads: CASNLEGENLYNEQFF. CDR3 DNA: TGTGCCAGCAACTTAGAGGGAGAAAACCTTTACAATGAGCAGTTCTTC.